This T cell receptor beta chain was sequenced in a study of T cells in Graves' hyperthyroidism and ophthalmopathy. TCR beta CDR3 region amplification was performed from RNA transcripts. With the HTBI primer set, the TCR CDR3 went through a first round of RT-PCR. TCRdb itself ran the multiplex PCR reads through MiXCR, one entry per CDR3 protein. The top ten hold 7.5% to 9% of the sample, which has approximately 400,000 distinct CDR3 sequences, 15% to 19% seen once. This clonotype was picked up many times. Hyperthyroidism of Graves' type that showed no ophthalmopathy progression within 18 months was stable. Germline V gives CDR1 MGHDK, CDR2 SYGVNS. The CDR3 is 19 residues long. V lost 4 bases, J lost 4 bases, and 26 bases lay in between.

The chain combines TRBV25-1 with TRBJ1-3, with unresolved D. This receptor was taken from a woman aged 18-29 years with Graves' hyperthyroidism. Sequencing input: blood. The CDR3: CASSAAGRAPSVDGNTIYF. The DNA for the CDR3 is TGTGCCAGCAGTGCCGCCGGTAGGGCTCCTTCGGTAGACGGAAACACCATATATTTT. The variable domain in full, with the rest retrieved from reference TRBV25-1 and TRBJ1-3, is EADIYQTPRYLVIGTGKKITLECSQTMGHDKMYWYQQDPGMELHLIHYSYGVNSTEKGDLSSESTVSRIRTEHFPLTLESARPSHTSQYLCASSAAGRAPSVDGNTIYFGEGSWLTVV.